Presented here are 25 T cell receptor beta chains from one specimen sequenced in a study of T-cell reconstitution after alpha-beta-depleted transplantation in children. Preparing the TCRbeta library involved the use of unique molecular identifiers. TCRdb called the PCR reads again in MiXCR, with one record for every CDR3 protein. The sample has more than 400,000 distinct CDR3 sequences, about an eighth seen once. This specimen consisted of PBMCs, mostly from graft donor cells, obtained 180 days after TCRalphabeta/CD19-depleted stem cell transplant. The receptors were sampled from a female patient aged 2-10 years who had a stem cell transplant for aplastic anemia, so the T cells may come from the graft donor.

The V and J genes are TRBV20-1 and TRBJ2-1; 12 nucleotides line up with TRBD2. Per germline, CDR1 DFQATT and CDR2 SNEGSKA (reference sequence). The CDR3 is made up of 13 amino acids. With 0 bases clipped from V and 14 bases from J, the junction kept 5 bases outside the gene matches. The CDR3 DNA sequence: TGCAGTGCTAGAGATGCGGCTAGCGGGAGGGAGTTCTTC. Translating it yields CSARDAASGREFF.

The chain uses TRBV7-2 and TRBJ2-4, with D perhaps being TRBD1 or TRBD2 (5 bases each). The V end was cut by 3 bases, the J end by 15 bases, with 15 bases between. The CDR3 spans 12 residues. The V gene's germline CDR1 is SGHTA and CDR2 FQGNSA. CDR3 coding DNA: TGTGCCAGCAGCTTCCGACAGCGGTACACGTACTTC. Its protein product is CASSFRQRYTYF.

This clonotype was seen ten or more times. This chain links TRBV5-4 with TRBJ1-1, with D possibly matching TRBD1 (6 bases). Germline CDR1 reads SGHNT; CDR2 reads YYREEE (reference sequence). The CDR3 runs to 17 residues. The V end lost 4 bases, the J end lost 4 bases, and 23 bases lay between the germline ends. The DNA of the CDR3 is TGTGCCAGCAGCGTCCCGCAGGGTAGGGGGATAACCACTGAAGCTTTCTTT. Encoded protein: CASSVPQGRGITTEAFF.

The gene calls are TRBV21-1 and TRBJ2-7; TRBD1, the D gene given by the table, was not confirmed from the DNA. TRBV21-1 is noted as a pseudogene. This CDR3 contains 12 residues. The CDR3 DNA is TGTGCCAGCCCCACAGGGGCGGGGGAGCAGTACTTC. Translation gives CASPTGAGEQYF.

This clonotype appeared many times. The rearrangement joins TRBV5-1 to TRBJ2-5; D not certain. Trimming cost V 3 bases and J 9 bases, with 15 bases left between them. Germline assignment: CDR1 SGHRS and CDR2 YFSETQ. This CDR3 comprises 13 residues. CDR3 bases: TGCGCCAGCAGCTCCACGGACGTGGCGTCCCAGTACTTC. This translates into CASSSTDVASQYF. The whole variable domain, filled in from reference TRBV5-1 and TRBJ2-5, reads KAGVTQTPRYLIKTRGQQVTLSCSPISGHRSVSWYQQTPGQGLQFLFEYFSETQRNKGNFPGRFSGRQFSNSRSEMNVSTLELGDSALYLCASSSTDVASQYFGPGTRLLVL.

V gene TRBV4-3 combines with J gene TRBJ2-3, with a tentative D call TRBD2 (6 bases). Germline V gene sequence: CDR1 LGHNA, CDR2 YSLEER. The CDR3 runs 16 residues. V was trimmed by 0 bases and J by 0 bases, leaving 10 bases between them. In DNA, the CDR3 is TGCGCCAGCAGCCAAGAGACCGGGACTAGCACAGATACGCAGTATTTT. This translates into CASSQETGTSTDTQYF.

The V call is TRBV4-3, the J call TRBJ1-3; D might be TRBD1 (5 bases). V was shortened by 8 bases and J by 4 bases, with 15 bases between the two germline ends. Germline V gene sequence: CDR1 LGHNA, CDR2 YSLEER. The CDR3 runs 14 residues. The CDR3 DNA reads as TGCGCCAGCGGGGACCCCGGCGCAGGAAACACCATATATTTT. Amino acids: CASGDPGAGNTIYF.

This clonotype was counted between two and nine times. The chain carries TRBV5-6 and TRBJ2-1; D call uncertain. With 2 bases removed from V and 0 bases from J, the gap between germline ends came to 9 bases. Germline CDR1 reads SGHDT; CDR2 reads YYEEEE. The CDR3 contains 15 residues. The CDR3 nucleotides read TGTGCCAGCAGCTTTCACATAAGCTCCTACAATGAGCAGTTCTTC. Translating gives CASSFHISSYNEQFF.

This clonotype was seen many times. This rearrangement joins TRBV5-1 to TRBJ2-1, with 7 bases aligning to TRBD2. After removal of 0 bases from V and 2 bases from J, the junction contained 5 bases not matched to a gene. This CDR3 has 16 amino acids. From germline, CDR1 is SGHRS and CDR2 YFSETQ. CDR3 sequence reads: CASSLAGGSAYNEQFF. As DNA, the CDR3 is TGCGCCAGCAGCTTGGCCGGCGGGAGCGCCTACAATGAGCAGTTCTTC.

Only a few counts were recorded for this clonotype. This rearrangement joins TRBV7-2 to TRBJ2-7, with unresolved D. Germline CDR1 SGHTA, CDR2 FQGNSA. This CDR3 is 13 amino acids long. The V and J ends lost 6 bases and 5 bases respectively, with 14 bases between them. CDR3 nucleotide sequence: TGTGCCAGCAGTCGGCCCACCCCCAACGAGCAGTACTTC. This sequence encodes CASSRPTPNEQYF.

CDR3 amino acids: CASSLIAGAYEQYF. As DNA, the CDR3 is TGTGCCAGCAGTTTGATAGCGGGGGCCTACGAGCAGTACTTC. The rearrangement uses TRBV28 and TRBJ2-7; 9 bases are a match to TRBD2. The V gene's germline CDR1 is MDHEN and CDR2 SYDVKM. The V gene end was trimmed by 3 bases and the J gene end by 2 bases; junction bases not matched to a gene: 2. The CDR3 is made up of 14 amino acids.

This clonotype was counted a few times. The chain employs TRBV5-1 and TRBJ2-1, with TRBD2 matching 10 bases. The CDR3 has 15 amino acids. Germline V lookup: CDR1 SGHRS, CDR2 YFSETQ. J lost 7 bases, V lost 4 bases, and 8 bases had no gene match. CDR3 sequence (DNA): TGCGCCAGCAGCGAACCGGGACTAGCGATGAATGAGCAGTTCTTC. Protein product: CASSEPGLAMNEQFF.

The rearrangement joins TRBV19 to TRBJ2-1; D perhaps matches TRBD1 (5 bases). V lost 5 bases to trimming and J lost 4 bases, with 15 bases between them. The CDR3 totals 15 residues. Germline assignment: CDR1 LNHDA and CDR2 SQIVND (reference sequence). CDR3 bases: TGTGCCAGTAGTGTCGTAGGGGCTAGATACAATGAGCAGTTCTTC. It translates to CASSVVGARYNEQFF.

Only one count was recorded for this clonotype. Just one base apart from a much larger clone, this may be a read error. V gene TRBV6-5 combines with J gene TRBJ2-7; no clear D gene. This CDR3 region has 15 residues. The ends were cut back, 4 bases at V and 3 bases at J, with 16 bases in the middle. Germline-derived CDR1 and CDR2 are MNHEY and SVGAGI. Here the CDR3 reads CASSSPGNGDYEQYF. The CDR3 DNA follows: TGTGCCAGCAGTTCCCCGGGTAATGGGGACTACGAGCAGTACTTC.

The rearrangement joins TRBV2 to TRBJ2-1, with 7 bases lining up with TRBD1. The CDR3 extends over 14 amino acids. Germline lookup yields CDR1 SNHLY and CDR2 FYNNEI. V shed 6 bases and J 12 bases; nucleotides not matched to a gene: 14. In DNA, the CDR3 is TGTGCCAGCAGAAGACAGGGTGAATATCAGGGGCAGTTCTTC. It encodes CASRRQGEYQGQFF. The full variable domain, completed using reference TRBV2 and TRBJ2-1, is EPEVTQTPSHQVTQMGQEVILRCVPISNHLYFYWYRQILGQKVEFLVSFYNNEISEKSEIFDDQFSVERPDGSNFTLKIRSTKLEDSAMYFCASRRQGEYQGQFFGPGTRLTVL.

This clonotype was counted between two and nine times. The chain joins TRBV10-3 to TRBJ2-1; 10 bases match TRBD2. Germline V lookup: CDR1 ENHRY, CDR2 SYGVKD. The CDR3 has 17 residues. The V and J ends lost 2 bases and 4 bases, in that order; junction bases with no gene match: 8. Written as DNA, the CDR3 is TGTGCCATCAGTGAGCCACCTCTAGCGGGAGATTACAATGAGCAGTTCTTC. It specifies CAISEPPLAGDYNEQFF.

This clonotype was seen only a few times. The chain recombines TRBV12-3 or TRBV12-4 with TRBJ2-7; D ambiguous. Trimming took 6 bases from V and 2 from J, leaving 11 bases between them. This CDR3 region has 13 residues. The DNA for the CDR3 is TGTGCCAGCAGCCTGCGGAATCCCTACGAGCAGTACTTC. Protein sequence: CASSLRNPYEQYF.

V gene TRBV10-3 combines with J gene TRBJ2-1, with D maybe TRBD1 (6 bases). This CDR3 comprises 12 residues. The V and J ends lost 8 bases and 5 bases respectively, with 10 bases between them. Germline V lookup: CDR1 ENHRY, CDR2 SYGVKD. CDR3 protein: CAIWDTHNEQFF. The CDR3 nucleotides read TGTGCCATCTGGGACACCCACAATGAGCAGTTCTTC.

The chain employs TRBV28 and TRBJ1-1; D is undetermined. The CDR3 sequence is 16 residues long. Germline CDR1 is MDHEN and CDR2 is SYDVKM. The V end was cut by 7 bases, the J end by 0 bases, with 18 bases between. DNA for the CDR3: TGTGCCAGCAACGACCCCCCGCCTACTCTGAACACTGAAGCTTTCTTT. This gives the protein CASNDPPPTLNTEAFF.

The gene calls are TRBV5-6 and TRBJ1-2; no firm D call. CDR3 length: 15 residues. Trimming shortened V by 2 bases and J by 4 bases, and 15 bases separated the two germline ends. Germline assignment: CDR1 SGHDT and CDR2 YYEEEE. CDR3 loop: CASSFLSDGIYGYTF. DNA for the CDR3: TGTGCCAGCAGCTTTTTGTCGGACGGAATCTATGGCTACACCTTC.

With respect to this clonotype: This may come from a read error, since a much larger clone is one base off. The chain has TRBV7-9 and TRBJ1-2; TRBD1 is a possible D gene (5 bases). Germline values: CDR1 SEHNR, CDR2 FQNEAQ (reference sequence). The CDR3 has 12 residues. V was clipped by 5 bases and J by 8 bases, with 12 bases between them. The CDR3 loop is CASSPPGPGYTF. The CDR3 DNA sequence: TGTGCCAGCAGCCCCCCAGGGCCCGGCTACACCTTC.

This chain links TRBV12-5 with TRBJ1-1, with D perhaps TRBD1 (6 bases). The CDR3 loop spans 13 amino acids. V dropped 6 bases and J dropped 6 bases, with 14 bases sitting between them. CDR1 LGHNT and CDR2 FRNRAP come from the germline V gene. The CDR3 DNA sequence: TGTGCTAGTGGACCTGACAGGAAACCTGAAGCTTTCTTT. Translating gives CASGPDRKPEAFF.

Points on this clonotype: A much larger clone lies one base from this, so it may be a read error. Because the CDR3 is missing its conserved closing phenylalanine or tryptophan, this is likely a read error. CDR3 sequence: CASSWTPGNTIYS. As DNA, the CDR3 is TGTGCCAGCAGTTGGACGCCTGGAAACACCATATATTCT. The rearrangement links TRBV12-3 or TRBV12-4 to TRBJ1-3; no clear D gene. Trimming took off 4 bases at V and 2 bases at J, with 6 bases between the two ends. This CDR3 is 13 amino acids long.

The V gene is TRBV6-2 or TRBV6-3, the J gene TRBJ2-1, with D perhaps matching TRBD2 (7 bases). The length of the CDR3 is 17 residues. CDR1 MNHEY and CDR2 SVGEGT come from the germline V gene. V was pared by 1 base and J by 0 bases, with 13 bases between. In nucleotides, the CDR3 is TGTGCCAGCAGTTACTGGGAAGCGGGACACTCCTACAATGAGCAGTTCTTC. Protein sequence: CASSYWEAGHSYNEQFF.

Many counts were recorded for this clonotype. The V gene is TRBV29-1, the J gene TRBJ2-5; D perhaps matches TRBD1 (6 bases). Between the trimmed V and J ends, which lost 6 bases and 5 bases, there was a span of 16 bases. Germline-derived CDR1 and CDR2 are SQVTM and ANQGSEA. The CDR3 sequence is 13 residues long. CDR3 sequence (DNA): TGCAGCGTAGGGATCAACAGGGACGAGACCCAGTACTTC. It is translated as CSVGINRDETQYF.